The clone carrying this TCR beta chain occurred a few times. The data were obtained in a study of blood T cell repertoires in COVID-19. The overall study: Whether acute or convalescent, the COVID-19 samples came from the United States, Italy and Spain. T cells, B-cell-depleted T cells, or PBMCs provided the cDNA or gDNA that served as material.

The repertoire was sequenced with immunoSEQ multiplex PCR; TCRdb's copy has only in-frame clones and lacks some. The sample comprises under 55,000 clones, roughly nine tenths of which are singletons, and almost 4% rests with the top ten. The sequenced sample was peripheral blood. The sequence was collected from a human donor in a cohort sampled during active COVID-19.

CDR3: CASSLDQGGQPQHF. CDR3 bases: TGTGCCAGCAGCCTGGACCAGGGCGGTCAGCCCCAGCATTTT. The chain has TRBV7-8 and TRBJ1-5; possibly TRBD1 for D (5 bases). V lost 5 bases, J lost 6 bases, and 14 bases lay in between. The CDR3 totals 14 residues. The germline gives CDR1 SGHVS, CDR2 FQNEAQ.